Listed below are T cell receptor beta chains from one sample, sequenced in a study of blood T cell repertoires in COVID-19. Libraries were prepared by immunoSEQ multiplex PCR; TCRdb keeps only in-frame clonotypes and omits some of them. Among around 200,000 clones listed, approximately 88% were seen once. The sequenced material came from PBMCs or T cells enriched from blood (not recorded which). Every receptor here comes from a man between 18 and 29 years old with acute COVID-19. CDR3s include the opening cysteine and the closing phenylalanine or tryptophan. A D gene is named only where the DNA matches it firmly. Clone sizes are given selectively: once, few, many, or a class where the clone is expanded.

J,D,V,size,CDR3,DNA
TRBJ2-7,TRBD2,TRBV19,-,CASSMGTSGAYEQYF,TGTGCCAGTAGTATGGGGACTAGCGGAGCCTACGAGCAGTACTTC
TRBJ1-1,-,TRBV7-6,few,CASSYRKGTEAFF,TGTGCCAGCAGCTACCGGAAGGGGACTGAAGCTTTCTTT
TRBJ2-7,TRBD1,TRBV28,-,CASWDRNYEQYF,TGTGCCAGCTGGGACAGGAATTACGAGCAGTACTTC
TRBJ1-4,-,TRBV4-1,-,CASSQGWGVGEKLFF,TGCGCCAGCAGCCAAGGTTGGGGGGTTGGAGAAAAACTGTTTTTT
TRBJ2-7,-,TRBV5-6,-,CASSLTSYEQYF,TGTGCCAGCAGCTTGACTAGTTACGAGCAGTACTTC
TRBJ2-3,TRBD2,TRBV4-2,once,CASSPLAGETDTQYF,TGTGCCAGCAGCCCACTAGCGGGAGAGACAGATACGCAGTATTTT
TRBJ2-1,-,TRBV28,-,CASISSLGTYNEQFF,TGTGCCAGCATAAGTTCGCTGGGGACTTACAATGAGCAGTTCTTC
TRBJ1-1,TRBD1,TRBV10-3,-,CAATGVGEAFF,TGTGCCGCAACAGGGGTAGGTGAAGCTTTCTTT
TRBJ2-7,-,TRBV20-1,-,CSARKGEQYF,TGCAGTGCTCGCAAGGGGGAGCAGTACTTC
TRBJ2-7,-,TRBV9,-,CASSVASGFGAYEQYF,TGTGCCAGCAGCGTAGCTAGTGGGTTCGGAGCCTACGAGCAGTACTTC
TRBJ2-7,TRBD1,TRBV4-3,-,CASSQDRQGNYEQYF,TGCGCCAGCAGCCAAGATCGACAGGGCAACTACGAGCAGTACTTC
TRBJ2-2,-,TRBV25-1,-,CASSYDRDSATGELFF,TGTGCCAGCAGTTACGACCGGGACTCTGCTACCGGGGAGCTGTTTTTT
TRBJ2-7,-,TRBV6-5,-,CASSYSGLGEYEQYF,TGTGCCAGCAGTTACTCGGGGCTGGGCGAATACGAGCAGTACTTC
TRBJ1-1,-,TRBV27,once,CASSLSVGAGTEAFF,TGTGCCAGCAGTTTATCCGTGGGGGCTGGTACTGAAGCTTTCTTT
TRBJ1-1,-,TRBV6-5,-,CASSYKGTGNTEAFF,TGTGCCAGCAGTTACAAGGGTACAGGGAACACTGAAGCTTTCTTT
TRBJ2-5,TRBD2,TRBV6-5,-,CASSYETSYVETQYF,TGTGCCAGCAGTTACGAGACTAGCTATGTAGAGACCCAGTACTTC
TRBJ2-2,TRBD2,TRBV2,-,CASSEGLAGGGELFF,TGTGCCAGCAGTGAAGGTCTAGCGGGAGGCGGGGAGCTGTTTTTT
TRBJ2-7,-,TRBV6-5,-,CATRLWDNEQYF,TGTGCCACCCGGCTGTGGGACAACGAGCAGTACTTC
TRBJ2-7,-,TRBV19,once,CASSISPTSYEQYF,TGTGCCAGTAGTATTAGCCCCACTTCCTACGAGCAGTACTTC
TRBJ2-6,TRBD2,TRBV11-2,-,CASTREGSSGANVLTF,TGTGCCAGCACGCGGGAGGGGTCCTCTGGGGCCAACGTCCTGACTTTC
TRBJ2-3,TRBD1,TRBV19,-,CASRGQGEVDTQYF,TGTGCCAGTAGAGGACAGGGAGAGGTAGATACGCAGTATTTT
TRBJ1-5,TRBD1,TRBV6-5,once,CASIHRGRDQPQHF,TGTGCCAGCATACACAGGGGGCGCGATCAGCCCCAGCATTTT
TRBJ2-5,TRBD2,TRBV27,-,CASSLSGLAGQETQYF,TGTGCCAGCAGTTTATCGGGACTAGCGGGGCAAGAGACCCAGTACTTC
TRBJ1-2,TRBD1,TRBV3-1/TRBV3-2,once,CASSLASGTGAASGYTF,TGTGCCAGCAGCCTAGCCTCCGGGACAGGGGCCGCCAGTGGCTACACCTTC
TRBJ1-5,TRBD1,TRBV19,-,CASSRPSGQVDYNQPQHF,TGTGCCAGTAGTAGACCTTCGGGACAGGTCGATTACAATCAGCCCCAGCATTTT
TRBJ1-6,-,TRBV9,-,CASSARSRGGKSSYNSPLHF,TGTGCCAGCAGCGCGAGATCGCGGGGGGGAAAAAGCTCCTATAATTCACCCCTCCACTTT
TRBJ1-6,TRBD1,TRBV28,-,CASAGQGATRAPLHF,TGTGCCAGCGCGGGACAGGGGGCCACAAGAGCACCCCTCCACTTT
TRBJ1-2,-,TRBV21-1,once,CASRLGKDWLTF,TGTGCCAGCCGCCTGGGGAAGGACTGGCTAACCTTC
TRBJ2-3,-,TRBV27,-,CASSSPTTPVADTQYF,TGTGCCAGCAGTTCCCCTACTACCCCGGTGGCAGATACGCAGTATTTT
TRBJ2-1,TRBD2,TRBV12-3/TRBV12-4,-,CASSLLADNEQFF,TGTGCCAGCAGTTTACTAGCGGACAATGAGCAGTTCTTC
TRBJ2-2,TRBD2,TRBV6-5,-,CASSYFASGSSGELFF,TGTGCCAGCAGTTACTTCGCTAGCGGGAGTTCCGGGGAGCTGTTTTTT
TRBJ2-2,TRBD2,TRBV10-3,-,CAISVAGGANTGELFF,TGTGCCATCAGTGTGGCGGGGGGCGCGAACACCGGGGAGCTGTTTTTT
TRBJ2-5,-,TRBV24-1,-,CATSDQRDTTQETQYF,TGTGCCACCAGTGATCAACGGGACACCACCCAAGAGACCCAGTACTTC
TRBJ2-3,TRBD2,TRBV18,-,CASSPEDGLAGVREADTQYF,TGTGCCAGCTCACCTGAAGACGGACTAGCGGGAGTCAGGGAGGCAGATACGCAGTATTTT
TRBJ2-5,TRBD2,TRBV29-1,-,CSVDSGLAGETQYF,TGCAGCGTTGACTCGGGACTAGCGGGTGAGACCCAGTACTTC
TRBJ1-2,-,TRBV6-5,-,CASSRQNGYTF,TGTGCCAGCAGCCGACAGAATGGCTACACCTTC
TRBJ2-1,TRBD2,TRBV6-5,-,CASSYKGGPSDEQFF,TGTGCCAGCAGTTACAAGGGAGGGCCCTCAGATGAGCAGTTCTTC